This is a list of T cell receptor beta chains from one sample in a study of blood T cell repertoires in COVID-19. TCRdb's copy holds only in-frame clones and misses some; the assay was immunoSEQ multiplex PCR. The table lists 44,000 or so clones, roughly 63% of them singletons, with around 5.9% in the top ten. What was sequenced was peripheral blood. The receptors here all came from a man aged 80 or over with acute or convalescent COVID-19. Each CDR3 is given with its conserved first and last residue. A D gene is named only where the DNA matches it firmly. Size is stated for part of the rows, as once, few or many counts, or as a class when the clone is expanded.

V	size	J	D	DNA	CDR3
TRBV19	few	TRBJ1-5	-	TGTGCCAGCGTCGGGAGGGGTTACAATCAGCCCCAGCATTTT	CASVGRGYNQPQHF
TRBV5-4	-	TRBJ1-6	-	TGTGCCAGCAGCAGACTTACGACAGACTATAATTCACCCCTCCACTTT	CASSRLTTDYNSPLHF
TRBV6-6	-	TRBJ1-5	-	TGTGCCAGCAGCCGGGGACCGGGAGGCAATCAGCCCCAGCATTTT	CASSRGPGGNQPQHF
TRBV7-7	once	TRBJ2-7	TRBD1	TGTGCTAGCAGCCCCGGACAGGGGAACTACGAGCAGTACTTC	CASSPGQGNYEQYF
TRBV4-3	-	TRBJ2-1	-	TGCGCCAGCAGCCAAGATACGGGGGCCCAGGGGGATGAGCAGTTCTTC	CASSQDTGAQGDEQFF
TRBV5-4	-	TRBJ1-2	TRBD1	TGTGCCAGCAGAATAGACAGGGGCGCGGGAGGCTACACCTTC	CASRIDRGAGGYTF
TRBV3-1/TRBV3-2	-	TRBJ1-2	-	TGTGCCAGCAGCACAGCCCTGGACCGGGACACCAACTATGGCTACACCTTC	CASSTALDRDTNYGYTF
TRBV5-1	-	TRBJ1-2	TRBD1	TGCGCCAGCAGCTTGGTAACAGGGGGCAACGTGGATGGCTACACCTTC	CASSLVTGGNVDGYTF
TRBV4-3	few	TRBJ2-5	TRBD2	TGCGCCAGCAGCCAAGGACTAGCGGGAGGGGAGACCCAGTACTTC	CASSQGLAGGETQYF
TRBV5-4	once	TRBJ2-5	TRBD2	TGTGCCAGCAGCGGGACTAGCGGGAGCCGTGAGACCCAGTACTTC	CASSGTSGSRETQYF
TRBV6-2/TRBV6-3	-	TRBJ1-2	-	TGTGCCAGCAGTTCTTATAGGGACATCTATGGCTACACCTTC	CASSSYRDIYGYTF
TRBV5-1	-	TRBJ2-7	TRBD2	TGCGCCAGCAGCTCCTCGGAGGTTGGTAGCGGGTACTCCTACGAGCAGTACTTC	CASSSSEVGSGYSYEQYF
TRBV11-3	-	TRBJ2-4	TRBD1	TGTGCCAGCAGCAAGCGACAGGGATGGTCCAAAAACATTCAGTACTTC	CASSKRQGWSKNIQYF
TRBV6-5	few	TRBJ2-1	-	TGTGCCAGCAGTTATACCAGGGGCTCCTACAATGAGCAGTTCTTC	CASSYTRGSYNEQFF
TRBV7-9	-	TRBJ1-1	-	TGTGCCAGCAGCTCGCTCGGAGGGCACTACACTGAAGCTTTCTTT	CASSSLGGHYTEAFF
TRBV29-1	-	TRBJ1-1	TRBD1	TGCAGCGTTGGTGAGGGGGCTCTCACTGAAGCTTTCTTT	CSVGEGALTEAFF
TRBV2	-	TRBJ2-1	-	TGTGCCACTACAATAAGTCGGGACAATGAGCAGTTCTTC	CATTISRDNEQFF
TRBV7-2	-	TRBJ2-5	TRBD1	TGTGCCAGCAGCTTAGCTACAGGGGGGGAGACCCAGTACTTC	CASSLATGGETQYF
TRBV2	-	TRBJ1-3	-	TGTGCCAGCACCCCCCAGGGTCTGGCGGGAAACACCATATATTTT	CASTPQGLAGNTIYF
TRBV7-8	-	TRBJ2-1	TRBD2	TGTGCCAGCAGCCTAGCGGGGGGGGTCCTCTTGGAGCAGTTCTTC	CASSLAGGVLLEQFF
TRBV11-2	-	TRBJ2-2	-	TGTGCCAGCAGCTTAGTCACTACCTCCACCGGGGAGCTGTTTTTT	CASSLVTTSTGELFF
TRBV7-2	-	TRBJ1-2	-	TGTGCCAGCAGCTCCGGGACACATAACTATGGCTACACCTTC	CASSSGTHNYGYTF
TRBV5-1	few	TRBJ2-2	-	TGCGCCAGCAGCTTGGTGGCGGACTTGAACACCGGGGAGCTGTTTTTT	CASSLVADLNTGELFF
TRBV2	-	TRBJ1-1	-	TGTGCCAGCACCTATCAGGGGGAAGCTTTCTTT	CASTYQGEAFF
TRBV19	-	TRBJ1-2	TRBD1	TGTGCCAGTAGTCCCGGGACAGCCCTGGGTGGCTACACCTTC	CASSPGTALGGYTF
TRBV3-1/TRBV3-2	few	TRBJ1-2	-	TGTGCCAGCAGCCAAGGGGCGGAGGCTGGCTACACCTTC	CASSQGAEAGYTF
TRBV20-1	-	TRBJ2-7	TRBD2	TGCAGTGCTAGTTTTGCGGGGGGGGAGCAGTACTTC	CSASFAGGEQYF
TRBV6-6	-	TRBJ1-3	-	TGTGCCAGCACGTTCAGGGGAGCTGGAAACACCATATATTTT	CASTFRGAGNTIYF
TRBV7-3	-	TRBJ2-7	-	TGTGCCAGCAGCCAACCCAACAGCCCCTACGAGCAGTACTTC	CASSQPNSPYEQYF
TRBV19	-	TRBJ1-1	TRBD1	TGTGCCAGTAGTATAGAGCGAGGGCAGGGGGCTGAAGCTTTCTTT	CASSIERGQGAEAFF
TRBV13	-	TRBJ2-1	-	TGTGCCAGCAGCTTAGGCCAGCGGATCTACAATGAGCAGTTCTTC	CASSLGQRIYNEQFF
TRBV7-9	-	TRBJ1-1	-	TGTGCCAGCAGCTTAGGAGGGTCTGAAGCTTTCTTT	CASSLGGSEAFF
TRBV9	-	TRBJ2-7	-	TGTGCCAGCAGCGTCGGGGGTGGGTTCGAGCAGTACTTC	CASSVGGGFEQYF
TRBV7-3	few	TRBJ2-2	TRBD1	TGTGCCAGCAGCTCCTACGCCGGGACAGGGAACACCGGGGAGCTGTTTTTT	CASSSYAGTGNTGELFF
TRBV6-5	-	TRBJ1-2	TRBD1	TGTGCCAGCAGTACAGGGGAAGGGGCTCTATATGGCTACACCTTC	CASSTGEGALYGYTF
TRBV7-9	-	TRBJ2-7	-	TGTGCCAGCAGTCTGTCTTCCTACGAGCAGTACTTC	CASSLSSYEQYF
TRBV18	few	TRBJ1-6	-	TGTGCCAGCTCACCGCCGACGGGGGGTAATTCACCCCTCCACTTT	CASSPPTGGNSPLHF
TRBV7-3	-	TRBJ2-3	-	TGTGCCAGCAGCCCTCAGCGGACTAGCACAGATACGCAGTATTTT	CASSPQRTSTDTQYF
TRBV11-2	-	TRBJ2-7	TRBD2	TGTGCCAGCAGCAAGCTAGCGGGAGGTCTCGAGCAGTACTTC	CASSKLAGGLEQYF
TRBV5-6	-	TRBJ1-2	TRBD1	TGTGCCAGCAGCTTGGTTGACAGGGGCTATGGCTACACCTTC	CASSLVDRGYGYTF
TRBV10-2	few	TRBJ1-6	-	TGCGCCAGCAGTGAGTCGTTCGGCTCCTATAATTCACCCCTCCACTTT	CASSESFGSYNSPLHF
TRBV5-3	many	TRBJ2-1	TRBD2	TGTGCCAGATACTTCTCGGGAGGGTACAATGAGCAGTTCTTC	CARYFSGGYNEQFF
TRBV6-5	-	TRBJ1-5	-	TGTGCCAGCAGTACGTACGGGGGTGATCAGCCCCAGCATTTT	CASSTYGGDQPQHF
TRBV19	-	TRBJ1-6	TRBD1	TGTGCCAGTAGCTGGGGGACAGGGACCTCTAATTCACCCCTCCACTTT	CASSWGTGTSNSPLHF
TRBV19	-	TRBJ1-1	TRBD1	TGTGCCAGTAGTATTAGCTCCGGGACAGCGAACACTGAAGCTTTCTTT	CASSISSGTANTEAFF
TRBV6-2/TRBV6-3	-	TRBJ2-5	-	TGTGCCAGCAGTTACTCTTCCGGGAGTTATGGCCAAGAGACCCAGTACTTC	CASSYSSGSYGQETQYF
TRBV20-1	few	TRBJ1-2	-	TGCAGTGCTAGTGAGAGACAGCTAGGTAACTATGGCTACACCTTC	CSASERQLGNYGYTF
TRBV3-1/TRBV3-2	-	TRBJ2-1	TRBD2	TGTGCCAGCAGCCAGGGGACTAGCGGAGCCAATGAGCAGTTCTTC	CASSQGTSGANEQFF
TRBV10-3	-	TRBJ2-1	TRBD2	TGTGCCACCCGGACTAGCGGGAGGGTGAGTAATGAGCAGTTCTTC	CATRTSGRVSNEQFF
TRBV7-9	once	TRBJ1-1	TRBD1	TGTGCCAGCAGCAAAGACAGGGACACTGAAGCTTTCTTT	CASSKDRDTEAFF